Each of the 11 T cell receptor beta chains below was sequenced from the same sample in a study of blood T cell repertoires in COVID-19. Repertoires were generated with immunoSEQ multiplex PCR, while TCRdb's copy carries only in-frame clones and drops some. Of about 140,000 clones listed, approximately 80% were seen once; the top ten hold more than 6.5%. The source material was peripheral blood. These receptors all come from a human donor in a cohort sampled during active COVID-19.

The gene calls are TRBV28 and TRBJ2-7, with D maybe TRBD1 (6 bases). V shed 6 bases and J shed 5 bases, with 11 bases lying between them. The CDR3 is 12 residues long. Germline values: CDR1 MDHEN, CDR2 SYDVKM. The CDR3 sequence is CASRTQGHEQYF. CDR3 nucleotides: TGTGCCAGCAGAACACAGGGTCACGAGCAGTACTTC.

V and J are TRBV7-2 and TRBJ1-4; TRBD1 might be the D (6 bases). The germline V and J ends were trimmed by 3 bases and 0 bases, with 17 bases remaining between them. Looked up from germline, CDR1 is SGHTA and CDR2 is FQGNSA. This CDR3 region has 18 residues. DNA of the CDR3: TGTGCCAGCAGCTTTGAGCGGGTAGGGGGGGCAACTAATGAAAAACTGTTTTTT. It yields the protein CASSFERVGGATNEKLFF.

This chain connects TRBV19 to TRBJ1-5; no firm D call. Per the germline V gene, CDR1 is LNHDA and CDR2 is SQIVND (reference sequence). This CDR3 spans 14 amino acids. Trimming shortened V by 5 bases and J by 6 bases, and 14 bases separated the two germline ends. DNA for the CDR3: TGTGCCAGTAGTCACCTAGCGTCGGGTCAGCCCCAGCATTTT. Amino acids: CASSHLASGQPQHF.

This sequence joins TRBV28 and TRBJ2-5; TRBD1 aligns across 7 bases. This CDR3 contains 15 residues. Per the germline V gene, CDR1 is MDHEN and CDR2 is SYDVKM. V lost 4 bases and J lost 1; bases outside the gene matches: 6. CDR3 DNA sequence: TGTGCCAGCAGTTCCTTCGACAGGGCCCAAGAGACCCAGTACTTC. It translates to CASSSFDRAQETQYF.

This chain uses TRBV11-3 with TRBJ1-1, with D possibly TRBD1 on 5 matching bases. From germline, CDR1 is SGHNT and CDR2 YENEEA. The V gene lost 1 base and the J gene lost 4 bases, with 10 bases spanning the gap. CDR3 length: 14 residues. This CDR3 is CASSLGGGSTEAFF. CDR3 nucleotide sequence: TGTGCCAGCAGCTTAGGGGGCGGGAGCACTGAAGCTTTCTTT. Based on the CDR3 plus reference TRBV11-3 and TRBJ1-1, the full variable domain is EAGVVQSPRYKIIEKKQPVAFWCNPISGHNTLYWYLQNLGQGPELLIRYENEEAVDDSQLPKDRFSAERLKGVDSTLKIQPAELGDSAVYLCASSLGGGSTEAFFGQGTRLTVV.

This clone came up once. This chain connects TRBV24-1 to TRBJ1-2; D might be TRBD1 (6 bases). CDR1 and CDR2 from the germline V gene are KGHDR and SFDVKD. V lost 4 bases and J 6 bases, leaving 14 bases between the germline ends. This CDR3 is built from 14 residues. DNA of the CDR3: TGTGCCACCAGTGACCAACAGGGAAGGGATGGCTACACCTTC. Residues: CATSDQQGRDGYTF.

The CDR3 DNA sequence: TGTGCCAGCAGTTACTCCTGGGCGGGGGGGAGAGAGACCCAGTACTTC. Its protein product is CASSYSWAGGRETQYF. V is TRBV6-2 or TRBV6-3 and J is TRBJ2-5; TRBD2 agrees at 9 bases. Germline loops: CDR1 MNHEY, CDR2 SVGEGT. Trimming took 0 bases from V and 4 from J; bases not matched to a gene: 6. The CDR3 sequence is 16 residues long.

The V and J genes are TRBV29-1 and TRBJ2-6; D possibly corresponds to TRBD1 (5 bases). The V gene lost 7 bases and the J gene lost 1 base, with 17 bases spanning the gap. This CDR3 spans 16 amino acids. Germline CDR1 reads SQVTM; CDR2 reads ANQGSEA. The CDR3 loop reads CSAAGWRGSGANVLTF. The DNA of the CDR3 is TGCAGCGCCGCAGGGTGGCGTGGTTCTGGGGCCAACGTCCTGACTTTC.

V usage is TRBV6-2 or TRBV6-3 and J usage is TRBJ1-2; unclear D gene. The ends were cut back, 4 bases at V and 3 bases at J, with 12 bases in the middle. The CDR3 loop spans 14 amino acids. Germline-derived CDR1 and CDR2 are MNHEY and SVGEGT. CDR3 sequence (DNA): TGTGCCAGCAGTTCCCCCTACCGCCACTATGGCTACACCTTC. Translated, it gives CASSSPYRHYGYTF.

This clone occurred a few times. The gene calls are TRBV25-1 and TRBJ2-7; TRBD1 agrees at 7 bases. With 4 bases clipped from V and 2 bases from J, the junction kept 5 bases outside the gene matches. Germline CDR1 reads MGHDK; CDR2 reads SYGVNS. The CDR3 is made up of 14 amino acids. CDR3 sequence reads: CASSARDRAYEQYF. The CDR3 bases are TGTGCCAGCAGTGCCCGGGACAGAGCCTACGAGCAGTACTTC.

The rearrangement uses TRBV4-1 and TRBJ2-5, with D possibly TRBD2 on 5 matching bases. CDR1 is MGHRA, CDR2 YSYEKL, per germline. This CDR3 spans 15 amino acids. V was pared by 0 bases and J by 2 bases, with 10 bases between. The CDR3 nucleotides read TGCGCCAGCAGCCAAGATCTAGCTGGGCAAGAGACCCAGTACTTC. As protein: CASSQDLAGQETQYF.